This T cell receptor beta chain originates from a study of patients and donors after allogeneic stem cell transplantation. The V and J ends lost 5 bases and 5 bases respectively, with 16 bases between them. The length of the CDR3 is 15 residues. TCRdb called the RT-PCR reads again in MiXCR, with one record for every CDR3 protein. The repertoire holds about 160,000 distinct CDR3 sequences, with 24% as singletons. The sequence was obtained from a human donor who was either an allogeneic HSCT recipient or a stem cell or donor lymphocyte infusion donor (not recorded which). It is not recorded whose cells these are; they may come from a transplant donor. Material for sequencing was blood, either unsorted or a sorted T cell fraction (not recorded which). J is TRBJ1-5 and V is TRBV12-3 or TRBV12-4, with D possibly being TRBD1 (6 bases). The CDR3, as DNA: TGTGCCAGCAGTCCGTCGGGGGCTTATGATCAGCCCCAGCATTTT. Translating it yields CASSPSGAYDQPQHF.